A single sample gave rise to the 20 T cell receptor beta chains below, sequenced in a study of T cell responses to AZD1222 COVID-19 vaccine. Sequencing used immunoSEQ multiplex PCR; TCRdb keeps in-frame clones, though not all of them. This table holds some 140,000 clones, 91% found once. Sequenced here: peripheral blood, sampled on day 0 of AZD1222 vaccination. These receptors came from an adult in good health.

The CDR3 nucleotides read TGTGCCAGCAGTGAGGGAGGAGGACGGATCTACGAGCAGTACTTC. Protein product: CASSEGGGRIYEQYF. V is TRBV2 and J is TRBJ2-7; TRBD2 might be the D (6 bases). V was pared by 3 bases and J by 3 bases, with 15 bases between. The germline V gene encodes CDR1 SNHLY and CDR2 FYNNEI. CDR3 length: 15 residues.

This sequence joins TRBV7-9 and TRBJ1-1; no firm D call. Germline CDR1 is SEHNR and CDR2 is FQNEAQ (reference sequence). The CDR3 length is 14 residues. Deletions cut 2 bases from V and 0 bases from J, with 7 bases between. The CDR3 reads CASSLQNMNTEAFF. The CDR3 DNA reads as TGTGCCAGCAGCTTACAGAACATGAACACTGAAGCTTTCTTT.

The CDR3 loop is CASSRTGYEQYF. Written as DNA, the CDR3 is TGTGCCAGCAGTAGAACAGGGTACGAGCAGTACTTC. The chain is built from TRBV6-5 and TRBJ2-7; possibly TRBD1 for D (6 bases). There are 12 residues in the CDR3. Trimming left V 5 bases short and J 4 bases short, with 9 bases between. The germline CDR1 and CDR2 sequences are MNHEY and SVGAGI.

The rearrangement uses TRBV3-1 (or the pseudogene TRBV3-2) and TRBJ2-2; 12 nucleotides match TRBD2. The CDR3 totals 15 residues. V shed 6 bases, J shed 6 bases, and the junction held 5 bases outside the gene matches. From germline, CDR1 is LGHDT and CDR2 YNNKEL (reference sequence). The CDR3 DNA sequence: TGTGCCAGCAGTCCCACTAGCGGGAGGCCCGGGGAGCTGTTTTTT. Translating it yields CASSPTSGRPGELFF.

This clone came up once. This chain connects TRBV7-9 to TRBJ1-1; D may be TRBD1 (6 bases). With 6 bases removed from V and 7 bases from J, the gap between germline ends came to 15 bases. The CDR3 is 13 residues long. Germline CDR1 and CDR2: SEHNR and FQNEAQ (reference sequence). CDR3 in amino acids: CASSPGAGDEAFF. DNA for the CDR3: TGTGCCAGCAGTCCAGGGGCAGGAGATGAAGCTTTCTTT.

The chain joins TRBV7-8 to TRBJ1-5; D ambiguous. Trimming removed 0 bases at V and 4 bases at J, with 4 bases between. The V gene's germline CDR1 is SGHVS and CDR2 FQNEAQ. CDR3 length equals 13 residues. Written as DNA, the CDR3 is TGTGCCAGCAGCTTAGCGAGGAATCAGCCCCAGCATTTT. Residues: CASSLARNQPQHF.

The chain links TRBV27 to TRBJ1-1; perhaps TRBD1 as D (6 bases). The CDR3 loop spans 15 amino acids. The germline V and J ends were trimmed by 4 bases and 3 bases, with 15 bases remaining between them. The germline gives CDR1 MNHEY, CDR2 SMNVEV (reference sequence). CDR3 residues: CASSYTGAGYTEAFF. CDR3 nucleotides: TGTGCCAGCAGTTATACGGGGGCCGGGTACACTGAAGCTTTCTTT.

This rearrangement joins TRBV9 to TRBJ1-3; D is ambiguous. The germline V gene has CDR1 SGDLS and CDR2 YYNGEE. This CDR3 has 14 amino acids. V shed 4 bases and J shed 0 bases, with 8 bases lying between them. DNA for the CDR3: TGTGCCAGCAGCCTACAGAGCTCTGGAAACACCATATATTTT. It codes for CASSLQSSGNTIYF.

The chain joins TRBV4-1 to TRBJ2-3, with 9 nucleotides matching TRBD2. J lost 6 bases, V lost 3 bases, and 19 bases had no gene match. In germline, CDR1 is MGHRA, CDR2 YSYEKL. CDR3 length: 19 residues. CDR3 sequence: CASSQKYPFGGRAPDTQYF. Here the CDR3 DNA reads TGCGCCAGCAGCCAGAAATACCCATTTGGCGGGAGGGCCCCTGATACGCAGTATTTT.

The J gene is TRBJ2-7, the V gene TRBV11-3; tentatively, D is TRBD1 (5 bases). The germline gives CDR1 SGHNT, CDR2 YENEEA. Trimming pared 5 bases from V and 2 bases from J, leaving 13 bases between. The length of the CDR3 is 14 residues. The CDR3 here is CASSPEVRAYEQYF. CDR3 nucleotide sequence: TGTGCCAGCAGCCCCGAGGTCAGGGCCTACGAGCAGTACTTC.

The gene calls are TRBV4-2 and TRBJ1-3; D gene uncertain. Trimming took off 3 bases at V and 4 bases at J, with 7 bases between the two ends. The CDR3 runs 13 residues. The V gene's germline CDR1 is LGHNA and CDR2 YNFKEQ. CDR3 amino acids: CASSQTRGNTIYF. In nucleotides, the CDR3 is TGTGCCAGCAGCCAGACCAGGGGAAACACCATATATTTT.

CDR3 sequence: CASSLGVRQGIQQPQHF. The DNA for the CDR3 is TGTGCCAGCAGCCTAGGGGTTCGGCAGGGGATTCAACAGCCCCAGCATTTT. This sequence joins TRBV7-9 and TRBJ1-5, with D maybe TRBD1 (6 bases). The CDR3 is made up of 17 amino acids. The V end was cut by 5 bases, the J end by 7 bases, with 24 bases between. Per germline, CDR1 SEHNR and CDR2 FQNEAQ (reference sequence).

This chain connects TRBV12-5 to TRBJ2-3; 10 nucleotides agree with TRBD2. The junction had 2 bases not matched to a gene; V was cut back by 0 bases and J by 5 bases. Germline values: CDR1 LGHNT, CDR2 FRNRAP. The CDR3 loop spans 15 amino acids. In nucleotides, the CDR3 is TGTGCTAGTGGTTTGGTAGCGGGGGGGCAAGATACGCAGTATTTT. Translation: CASGLVAGGQDTQYF.

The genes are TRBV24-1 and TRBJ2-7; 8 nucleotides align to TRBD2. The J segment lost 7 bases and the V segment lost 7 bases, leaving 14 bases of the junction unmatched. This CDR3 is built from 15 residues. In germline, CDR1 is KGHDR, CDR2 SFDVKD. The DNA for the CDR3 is TGTGCCACCAGCCCACGCGGCGGGAGGTCGTGGGAGCAGTACTTC. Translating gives CATSPRGGRSWEQYF.

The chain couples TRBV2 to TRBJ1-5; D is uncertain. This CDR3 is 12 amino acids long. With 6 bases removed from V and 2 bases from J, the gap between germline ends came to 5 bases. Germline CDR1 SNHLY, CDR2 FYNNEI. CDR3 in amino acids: CASRLGNQPQHF. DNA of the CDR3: TGTGCCAGCAGGTTAGGCAATCAGCCCCAGCATTTT.

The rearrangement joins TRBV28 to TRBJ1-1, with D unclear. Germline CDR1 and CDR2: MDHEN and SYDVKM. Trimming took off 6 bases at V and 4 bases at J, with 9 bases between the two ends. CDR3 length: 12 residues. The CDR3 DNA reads TGTGCCAGCAGCGTAGTGGTCACTGAAGCTTTCTTT. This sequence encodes CASSVVVTEAFF.

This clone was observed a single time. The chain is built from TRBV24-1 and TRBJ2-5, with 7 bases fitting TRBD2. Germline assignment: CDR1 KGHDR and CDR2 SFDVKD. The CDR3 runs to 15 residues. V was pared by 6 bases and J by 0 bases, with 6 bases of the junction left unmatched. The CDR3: CATSPGGDYQETQYF. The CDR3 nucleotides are TGTGCCACCAGTCCTGGGGGGGACTACCAAGAGACCCAGTACTTC.

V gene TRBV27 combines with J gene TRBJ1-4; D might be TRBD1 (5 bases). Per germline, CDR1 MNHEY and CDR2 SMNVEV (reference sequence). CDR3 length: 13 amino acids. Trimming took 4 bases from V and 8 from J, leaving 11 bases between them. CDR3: CASSWGRQEKLFF. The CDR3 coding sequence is TGTGCCAGCAGTTGGGGCCGCCAGGAAAAACTGTTTTTT.

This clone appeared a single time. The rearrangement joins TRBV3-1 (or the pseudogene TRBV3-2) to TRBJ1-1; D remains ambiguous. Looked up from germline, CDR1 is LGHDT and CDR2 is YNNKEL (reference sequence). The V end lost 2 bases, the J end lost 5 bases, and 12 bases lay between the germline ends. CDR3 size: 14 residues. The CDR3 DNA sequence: TGTGCCAGCAGCCAATCGTTAGGGAGGACTGAAGCTTTCTTT. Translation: CASSQSLGRTEAFF.

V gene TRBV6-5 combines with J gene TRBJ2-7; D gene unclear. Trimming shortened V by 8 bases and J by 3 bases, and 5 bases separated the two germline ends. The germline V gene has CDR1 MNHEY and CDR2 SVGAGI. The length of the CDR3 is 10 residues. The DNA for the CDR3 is TGTGCCAGCCTGCTCTACGAGCAGTACTTC. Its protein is CASLLYEQYF.